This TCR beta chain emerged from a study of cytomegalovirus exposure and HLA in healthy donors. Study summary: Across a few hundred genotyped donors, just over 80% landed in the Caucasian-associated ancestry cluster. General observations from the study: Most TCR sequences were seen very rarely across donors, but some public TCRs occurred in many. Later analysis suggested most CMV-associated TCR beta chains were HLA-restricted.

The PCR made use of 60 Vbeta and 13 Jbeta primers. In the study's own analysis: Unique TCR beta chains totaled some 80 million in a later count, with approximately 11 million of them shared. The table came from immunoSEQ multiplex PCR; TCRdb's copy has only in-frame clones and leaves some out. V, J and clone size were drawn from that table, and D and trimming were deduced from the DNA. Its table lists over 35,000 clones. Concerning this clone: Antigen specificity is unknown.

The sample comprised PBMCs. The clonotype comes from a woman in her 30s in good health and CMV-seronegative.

The CDR3, as DNA: TGCGCCAGCAGCCCCGACAGGGGGCCGGGTTTGGGGACTGAAGCTTTCTTT. It is translated as CASSPDRGPGLGTEAFF. The gene calls are TRBV5-1 and TRBJ1-1, with 10 bases lining up with TRBD1. The CDR3 is 17 residues long. The V segment lost 4 bases and the J segment 5 bases; nucleotides outside the gene matches: 14. Germline V gene lookup returns CDR1 SGHRS and CDR2 YFSETQ.